Shown below are 3 T cell receptor beta chains from a single sample sequenced in a study of shared clonotypes between healthy human individuals. Produced via immunoSEQ multiplex PCR; TCRdb's table is partial and in-frame only. The repertoire consists of about 2.1 million clones, with 90% to 95% occurring once and the leading ten covering more than 1.5%. CD45RO-negative cells were positively selected for CCR7, leaving out terminally differentiated effector memory CD45RA+ cells. Sequencing was performed on naive CD8+ T cells from PBMCs. The receptors shown here come from a man younger than 30 in good health. Some clones in this sample may be carry-over from other donors' samples.

The V gene is TRBV28, the J gene TRBJ2-2; 11 nucleotides agree with TRBD1. The CDR3 is made up of 16 amino acids. V was pared by 2 bases and J by 5 bases, with 4 bases of the junction left unmatched. CDR1 MDHEN and CDR2 SYDVKM come from the germline V gene. The CDR3 nucleotides are TGTGCCAGCAGTTTAGGACAGGGGGCCGGAACCGGGGAGCTGTTTTTT. Its protein is CASSLGQGAGTGELFF.

The CDR3 coding sequence is TGTGCCAGCAGTGAAGTTTACCGCGGCTCCTACGAGCAGTACTTC. Encoded protein: CASSEVYRGSYEQYF. The chain has TRBV6-1 and TRBJ2-7; D remains ambiguous. The CDR3 is 15 residues long. With 1 base removed from V and 0 bases from J, the gap between germline ends came to 10 bases. CDR1 and CDR2 (germline): MNHNS, SASEGT.

The CDR3 here is CASSKIGRTQETQYF. CDR3 in DNA: TGTGCCAGCAGCAAAATCGGCAGGACCCAAGAGACCCAGTACTTC. This chain links TRBV21-1 with TRBJ2-5. TRBV21-1 is marked as a pseudogene. The CDR3 is 15 amino acids.